This TCR beta chain was found in a study of T cell changes during pregnancy in multiple sclerosis. The CDR3 is 12 residues long. In germline, CDR1 is LGHNA, CDR2 YNFKEQ. V dropped 3 bases and J dropped 8; count of bases not matched to a gene: 3. This table comes from immunoSEQ multiplex PCR, and its TCRdb copy is limited to in-frame clones, with some not included. The profile shows tens of thousands of clones, 90% to 95% of them singletons. The sequencing used CD8+ T cells from peripheral blood mononuclear cells, collected in the second trimester of pregnancy. The rearrangement uses TRBV4-2 and TRBJ1-1, with TRBD1 matching 7 bases. The source of this sequence is a female donor with multiple sclerosis, enrolled in a pregnancy study. The CDR3 here is CASSQGQLEAFF. CDR3 bases: TGTGCCAGCAGCCAGGGACAGCTAGAAGCTTTCTTT.